Given below is one T cell receptor (beta chain) in context. Described treatment: around 19 received Ad26.COV2.S at low or high dose, single or two shots; a few received placebo; per-sample allocation not given. Samples were taken on day 63 after the first vaccine or placebo injection. The entry originates in a study of Ad26.COV2.S vaccination and SARS-CoV-2 variants. Only in-frame clones appear in the TCRdb table, and some are missing; sequencing was by immunoSEQ multiplex PCR. The table records about 680,000 clones, more than 80% of them present only once. Germline V gene sequence: CDR1 LGHDT, CDR2 YNNKEL (reference sequence). The CDR3 is 15 amino acids. Between the trimmed V and J ends, which lost 6 bases and 4 bases, there was a span of 18 bases.

The sequenced sample was peripheral blood, obtained in a trial of Ad26.COV2.S vaccine versus placebo. The sequence derives from a person between 18 and 65 years old who received the Ad26.COV2.S COVID-19 vaccine or a placebo. V and J are TRBV3-1 (or the pseudogene TRBV3-2) and TRBJ1-1; D unresolved. The CDR3 sequence: CASRVGSVSGTEAFF. CDR3 nucleotides: TGTGCCAGCAGGGTAGGGAGTGTATCGGGCACTGAAGCTTTCTTT.